Described below is a single T cell receptor (beta chain) sequence and its context. Its cognate antigen is unknown. When naive CD8 T cells were sorted, they were gated as CD8+CD4-CCR7+CD45RA+. These data are taken from a study of molecular identifiers for immune sequencing clone quantification. At the level of the study: Sequencing covered four of five parts into which replicate RNA from approximately 22,000 or 94,000 naive CD8 cells was split.

The CDR3 consists of 11 residues. The V gene lost 3 bases and the J gene lost 5 bases, with 5 bases spanning the gap. CDR1 is SGHVS and CDR2 is FQNEAQ in the germline V gene. One entry per CDR3 protein results from TCRdb running MiXCR on the PCR reads. The sample has 20,000 or so distinct CDR3 sequences, 21% seen once. General study findings and limits: Jurkat TCR RNA that was spiked in from one cell was reportedly detectable among roughly 1 million naive cells. Sizes of clones that are highly expanded could be underestimated (if identical TCR molecules share a barcode).

The clonotype comes from a human donor in good health. Some libraries in this study had Jurkat cell RNA spiked in. Sequenced material: naive CD8+ T cells from blood, with Jurkat cell RNA spiked in. Regarding subset: FACS-sorted CD8+CD4-CCR7+CD45RA+ naive T cells. This chain uses TRBV7-8 with TRBJ2-7; no reliable D call. The CDR3 DNA follows: TGTGCCAGCAGCTTCGGCCACGAGCAGTACTTC. This translates into CASSFGHEQYF.